The source of this T cell receptor beta chain is a study of T cell responses to AZD1222 COVID-19 vaccine. Produced via immunoSEQ multiplex PCR; TCRdb's table is partial and in-frame only. The sample gives roughly 100,000 clones, around 90% of which show up once; roughly 9.2% is in the top ten. This specimen was peripheral blood, taken on day 0 of AZD1222 vaccination. The source of this sequence is an adult in good health.

The DNA of the CDR3 is TGTGCCAGCTCACCACACCCAGCCAACTCTGGAAACACCATATATTTT. Residues: CASSPHPANSGNTIYF. The chain employs TRBV18 and TRBJ1-3; the D is unclear. CDR1 KGHSH and CDR2 LQKENI come from the germline V gene. Trimming removed 1 base at V and 0 bases at J, with 10 bases between. The CDR3 contains 16 residues.